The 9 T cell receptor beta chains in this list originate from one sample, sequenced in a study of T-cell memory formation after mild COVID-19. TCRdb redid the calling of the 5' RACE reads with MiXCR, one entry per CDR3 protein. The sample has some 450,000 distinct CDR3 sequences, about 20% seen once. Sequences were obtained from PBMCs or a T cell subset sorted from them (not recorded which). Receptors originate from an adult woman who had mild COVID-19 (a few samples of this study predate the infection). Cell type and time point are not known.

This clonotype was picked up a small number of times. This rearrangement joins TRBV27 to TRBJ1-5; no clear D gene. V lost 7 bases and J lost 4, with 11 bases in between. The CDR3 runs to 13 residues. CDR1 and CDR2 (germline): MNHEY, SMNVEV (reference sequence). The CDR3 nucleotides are TGTGCCAGCAAAAGGGAAGGTAATCAGCCCCAGCATTTT. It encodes CASKREGNQPQHF.

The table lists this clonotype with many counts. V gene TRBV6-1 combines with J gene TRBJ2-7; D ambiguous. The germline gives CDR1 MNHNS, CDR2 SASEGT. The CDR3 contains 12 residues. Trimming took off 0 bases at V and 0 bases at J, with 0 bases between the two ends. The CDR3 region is CASSEASYEQYF. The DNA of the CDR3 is TGTGCCAGCAGTGAAGCCTCCTACGAGCAGTACTTC.

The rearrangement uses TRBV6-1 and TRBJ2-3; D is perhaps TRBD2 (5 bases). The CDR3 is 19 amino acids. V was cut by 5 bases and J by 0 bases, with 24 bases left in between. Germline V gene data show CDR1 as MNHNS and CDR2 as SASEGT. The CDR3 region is CASSPKGRWTFASTDTQYF. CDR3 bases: TGTGCCAGCAGTCCCAAGGGCCGCTGGACTTTTGCTAGCACAGATACGCAGTATTTT.

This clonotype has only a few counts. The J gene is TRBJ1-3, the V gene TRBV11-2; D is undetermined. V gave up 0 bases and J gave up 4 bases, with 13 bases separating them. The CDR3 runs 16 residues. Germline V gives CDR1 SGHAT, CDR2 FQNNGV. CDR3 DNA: TGTGCCAGCAGCTTAGACGGTTTGTCCGAGGGAAACACCATATATTTT. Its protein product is CASSLDGLSEGNTIYF.

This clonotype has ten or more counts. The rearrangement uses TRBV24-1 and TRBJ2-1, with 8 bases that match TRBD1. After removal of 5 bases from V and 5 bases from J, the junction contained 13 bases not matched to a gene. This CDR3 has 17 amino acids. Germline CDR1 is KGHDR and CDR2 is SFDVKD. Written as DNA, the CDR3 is TGTGCCACCAGTGCCCTGAAGGGACAGGTGGGAAACAATGAGCAGTTCTTC. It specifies CATSALKGQVGNNEQFF.

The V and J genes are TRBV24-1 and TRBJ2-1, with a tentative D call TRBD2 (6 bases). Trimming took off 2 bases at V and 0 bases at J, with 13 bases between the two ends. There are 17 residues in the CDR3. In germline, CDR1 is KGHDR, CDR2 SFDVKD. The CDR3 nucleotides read TGTGCCACCAGTGATTCGACTGCGGGGAGCTCCTACAATGAGCAGTTCTTC. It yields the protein CATSDSTAGSSYNEQFF.

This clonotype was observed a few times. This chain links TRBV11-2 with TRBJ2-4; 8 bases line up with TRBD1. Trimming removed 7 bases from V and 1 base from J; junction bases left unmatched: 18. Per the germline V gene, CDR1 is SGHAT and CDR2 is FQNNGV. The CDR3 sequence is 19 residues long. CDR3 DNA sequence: TGTGCCAGCACTCACTTGCCGGGACAGGCCCTGGGCGCCAAAAACATTCAGTACTTC. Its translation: CASTHLPGQALGAKNIQYF.

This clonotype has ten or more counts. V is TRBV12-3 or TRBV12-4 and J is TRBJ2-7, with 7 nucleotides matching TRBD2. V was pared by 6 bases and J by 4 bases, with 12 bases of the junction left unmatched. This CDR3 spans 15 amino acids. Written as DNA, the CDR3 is TGTGCCAGCAGCCCAAGGTCTAGCGGAAGTTACGAGCAGTACTTC. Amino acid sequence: CASSPRSSGSYEQYF.

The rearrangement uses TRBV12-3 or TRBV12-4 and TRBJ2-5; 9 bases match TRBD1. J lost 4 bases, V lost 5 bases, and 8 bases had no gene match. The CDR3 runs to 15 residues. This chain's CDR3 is CASSPGQGIAETQYF. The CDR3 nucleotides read TGTGCCAGCAGTCCGGGACAGGGTATAGCAGAGACCCAGTACTTC.